Sequencing of this T cell receptor (beta chain) was carried out in a study of T cells after yellow fever vaccination. Study as a whole: SMART-Seq v4 Ultra Low Input served to prepare low-cell-number fractions. General study results and limits: Faster peaking, at day 5 versus 15, marked a secondary response that was weaker. A minor fraction of clonotypes spanned both CD4 and CD8 compartments.

Generation of TCR cDNA used 5'RACE template switching (which added a universal primer site and UMIs). TCRdb passed the 5' RACE reads through MiXCR, listing each CDR3 protein once. The sample includes 400,000 or so distinct CDR3 sequences, over 15% of them seen just once. This clonotype has a count of ten or more. Its antigen is not known. The sequencing here drew on PBMCs, taken before the yellow fever booster vaccination. The receptor's source is a man aged 18 to 29 who received the YFV17D yellow fever vaccine.

The CDR3: CSVDRSDTQYF. In DNA form, the CDR3 reads TGCAGCGTTGACAGGTCAGATACGCAGTATTTT. The V call is TRBV29-1, the J call TRBJ2-3; no clear D. The CDR3 covers 11 residues. Germline V gene data show CDR1 as SQVTM and CDR2 as ANQGSEA. The ends were cut back, 3 bases at V and 4 bases at J, with 5 bases in the middle.